The 28 T cell receptor beta chains below were found in one sample sequenced in a study of blood T cell repertoires in COVID-19. Generated by immunoSEQ multiplex PCR, the TCRdb table keeps only in-frame clones and is missing some. The sample includes approximately 58,000 clones, approximately 90% seen only once; the top ten take approximately 10%. Sequencing input: peripheral blood. Receptor source: a woman of 80 years or more with active COVID-19.

The rearrangement links TRBV5-1 to TRBJ2-1; 10 bases are shared with TRBD1. The germline V gene encodes CDR1 SGHRS and CDR2 YFSETQ. This CDR3 comprises 16 residues. Germline trimming cut 7 bases from V and 4 bases from J; bases unmatched to any gene: 11. The CDR3 DNA follows: TGCGCCAGCGCTTTACTTCCGGGACAGGGGTACAATGAGCAGTTCTTC. It encodes CASALLPGQGYNEQFF.

The V gene is TRBV6-5, the J gene TRBJ1-5; D may be TRBD1 (6 bases). This CDR3 is 13 amino acids long. Between the trimmed V and J ends, which lost 9 bases and 5 bases, there was a span of 14 bases. In germline, CDR1 is MNHEY, CDR2 SVGAGI. CDR3 sequence reads: CASRTGYYQPQHF. DNA for the CDR3: TGTGCCAGTAGAACAGGGTACTATCAGCCCCAGCATTTT.

The CDR3 loop is CASSFGARGPTDTQYF. DNA for the CDR3: TGCGCCAGCAGCTTCGGGGCGCGGGGGCCCACAGATACGCAGTATTTT. This chain connects TRBV5-1 to TRBJ2-3; D is possibly TRBD2 (7 bases). Germline-derived CDR1 and CDR2 are SGHRS and YFSETQ. The CDR3 contains 16 residues. Trimming left V 2 bases short and J 2 bases short, with 15 bases between.

The chain couples TRBV19 to TRBJ2-1, with 9 bases fitting TRBD2. This CDR3 region has 15 residues. The V and J ends lost 5 bases and 5 bases, in that order; junction bases with no gene match: 7. Germline CDR1 LNHDA, CDR2 SQIVND (reference sequence). The CDR3 coding sequence is TGTGCCAGTAGTGTTACCGGGACTAGCAACAATGAGCAGTTCTTC. It encodes CASSVTGTSNNEQFF.

V gene TRBV5-6 combines with J gene TRBJ2-3; TRBD2 matches at 7 bases. The CDR3 is 14 amino acids. J lost 5 bases, V lost 4 bases, and 7 bases had no gene match. The V gene's germline CDR1 is SGHDT and CDR2 YYEEEE. The CDR3 DNA is TGTGCCAGCAGCCTCGGACTAGTTGGAGATACGCAGTATTTT. Its translation is CASSLGLVGDTQYF.

The chain is built from TRBV28 and TRBJ2-4, with 13 bases that match TRBD2. The V gene's germline CDR1 is MDHEN and CDR2 SYDVKM. The CDR3 runs 18 residues. V lost 8 bases and J lost 1; bases outside the gene matches: 11. CDR3 nucleotides: TGTGCCAGCCAGCCTACTAGCGGGGGGGCCTCCGCCAAAAACATTCAGTACTTC. It translates to CASQPTSGGASAKNIQYF.

The rearrangement uses TRBV19 and TRBJ2-1, with D possibly being TRBD1 (5 bases). This CDR3 is built from 15 residues. Germline CDR1 is LNHDA and CDR2 is SQIVND (reference sequence). V lost 6 bases and J lost 3, with 15 bases in between. The chain's CDR3 is CASSPQTDSYNEQFF. CDR3 sequence (DNA): TGTGCCAGTAGCCCGCAGACAGATAGCTACAATGAGCAGTTCTTC. Full variable domain (remainder filled in from reference TRBV19 and TRBJ2-1): DGGITQSPKYLFRKEGQNVTLSCEQNLNHDAMYWYRQDPGQGLRLIYYSQIVNDFQKGDIAEGYSVSREKKESFPLTVTSAQKNPTAFYLCASSPQTDSYNEQFFGPGTRLTVL.

This clone was recorded once. CDR3 amino acids: CASSESIADNEQFF. The CDR3 DNA reads as TGTGCCAGCAGTGAATCGATAGCCGACAATGAGCAGTTCTTC. This chain uses TRBV25-1 with TRBJ2-1; D uncertain. The CDR3 covers 14 residues. The germline V gene has CDR1 MGHDK and CDR2 SYGVNS. V dropped 1 base and J dropped 5 bases, with 9 bases sitting between them.

Regarding this clone: One junction end disagrees with the germline gene, perhaps due to a read error. This chain joins TRBV2 and TRBJ2-1; 9 nucleotides agree with TRBD1. The CDR3 sequence is 11 residues long. Per the germline V gene, CDR1 is SNHLY and CDR2 is FYNNEI. CDR3 sequence: CASTEGQGTIF. CDR3 sequence (DNA): TGTGCCAGCACCGAGGGACAGGGCACGATCTTC. Filled out from reference TRBV2 and TRBJ2-1, the complete variable domain reads EPEVTQTPSHQVTQMGQEVILRCVPISNHLYFYWYRQILGQKVEFLVSFYNNEISEKSEIFDDQFSVERPDGSNFTLKIRSTKLEDSAMYFCASTEGQGTIFGPGTRLTVL.

This chain links TRBV30 with TRBJ1-6; D is ambiguous. The CDR3 consists of 14 residues. CDR1 is GTSNPN, CDR2 SVGIG, per germline (reference sequence). V was trimmed by 8 bases and J by 9 bases, leaving 20 bases between them. The CDR3 loop is CARSSGLTGSPLHF. CDR3 DNA: TGTGCCAGGTCATCGGGTCTTACGGGTTCACCCCTCCACTTT.

The J gene is TRBJ2-1, the V gene TRBV4-1; D might be TRBD2 (5 bases). This CDR3 comprises 15 residues. Trimming stripped 2 bases from V and 9 bases from J, with 17 bases between. Per the germline V gene, CDR1 is MGHRA and CDR2 is YSYEKL. CDR3 in DNA: TGCGCCAGCAGCCAAAAGAGAAAACGGGGTAGTGAGCAGTTCTTC. Protein: CASSQKRKRGSEQFF.

V is TRBV28 and J is TRBJ2-7; D possibly corresponds to TRBD2 (5 bases). Between the trimmed V and J ends, which lost 3 bases and 0 bases, there was a span of 9 bases. This CDR3 region has 14 residues. Germline CDR1 is MDHEN and CDR2 is SYDVKM. CDR3 coding DNA: TGTGCCAGCAGTTTTGTAGCGATCTCCTACGAGCAGTACTTC. Protein: CASSFVAISYEQYF.

The genes are TRBV27 and TRBJ1-6, with no clear D. CDR1 MNHEY and CDR2 SMNVEV come from the germline V gene (reference sequence). CDR3 length: 13 residues. Trimming shortened V by 3 bases and J by 7 bases, and 7 bases separated the two germline ends. The CDR3 here is CASSFAGNSPLHF. CDR3 DNA: TGTGCCAGCAGTTTTGCGGGGAATTCACCCCTCCACTTT.

This clone was counted a single time. The chain employs TRBV9 and TRBJ1-1; D remains unclear. The CDR3 loop spans 13 amino acids. CDR1 and CDR2 from the germline V gene are SGDLS and YYNGEE. The ends were cut back, 0 bases at V and 0 bases at J, with 3 bases in the middle. The CDR3 DNA reads TGTGCCAGCAGCGTAGCAGTGAACACTGAAGCTTTCTTT. As protein: CASSVAVNTEAFF.

The rearrangement joins TRBV7-9 to TRBJ2-1; 8 bases fit TRBD1. CDR3 size: 16 residues. The trim removed 3 bases at V and 2 bases at J, leaving 6 bases unmatched. Germline V gene data show CDR1 as SEHNR and CDR2 as FQNEAQ (reference sequence). CDR3 in DNA: TGTGCCAGCAGCTTCCGATCAGGGGGCCCCTACAATGAGCAGTTCTTC. As protein: CASSFRSGGPYNEQFF.

The chain links TRBV7-6 to TRBJ2-1; a weak D match, TRBD2 (6 bases). The V and J ends lost 1 base and 0 bases respectively, with 25 bases between them. The CDR3 has 21 residues. Germline loops: CDR1 SGHVS, CDR2 FNYEAQ. CDR3 amino acids: CASSLGRRGISPTRSYNEQFF. The CDR3 DNA sequence: TGTGCCAGCAGCTTAGGACGGAGGGGTATTTCACCGACCCGCTCCTACAATGAGCAGTTCTTC. Drawing the rest from reference TRBV7-6 and TRBJ2-1, the complete variable domain is GAGVSQSPRYKVTKRGQDVALRCDPISGHVSLYWYRQALGQGPEFLTYFNYEAQQDKSGLPNDRFSAERPEGSISTLTIQRTEQRDSAMYRCASSLGRRGISPTRSYNEQFFGPGTRLTVL.

The chain couples TRBV7-2 to TRBJ1-1; 10 nucleotides agree with TRBD1. Germline V CDR1 and CDR2: SGHTA, FQGNSA. V lost 5 bases to trimming and J lost 6 bases; unmatched junction nucleotides: 3. The CDR3 has 13 residues. CDR3 sequence reads: CASSQDRGPEAFF. The CDR3 region has the DNA TGTGCCAGCAGCCAAGACAGGGGGCCTGAAGCTTTCTTT.

This clone showed up just once. This chain joins TRBV24-1 and TRBJ2-2, with TRBD1 matching over 11 bases. CDR1 and CDR2 (germline): KGHDR, SFDVKD. The length of the CDR3 is 15 residues. Trimming took 3 bases from V and 9 from J; bases not matched to a gene: 5. The CDR3 DNA reads TGTGCCACCAGTGATCTGGACAGGGGGCAGTGGGAGCTGTTTTTT. It encodes CATSDLDRGQWELFF.

The gene calls are TRBV24-1 and TRBJ1-3; D unclear. CDR1 and CDR2 from the germline V gene are KGHDR and SFDVKD. V was cut by 5 bases and J by 2 bases, with 12 bases left in between. CDR3 length equals 15 residues. The CDR3 DNA follows: TGTGCCACCAGTGGTTCGGGTGACCCTGGAAACACCATATATTTT. Translated, it gives CATSGSGDPGNTIYF.

The chain joins TRBV6-5 to TRBJ2-3; D gene uncertain. This CDR3 is 13 amino acids long. V dropped 5 bases and J dropped 4 bases, with 10 bases sitting between them. The germline CDR1 and CDR2 sequences are MNHEY and SVGAGI. For the CDR3, the DNA is TGTGCCAGCAGTCGCCCCGCGGCAGATACGCAGTATTTT. It translates to CASSRPAADTQYF.

The V and J genes are TRBV6-5 and TRBJ2-3; tentative D call: TRBD1 (5 bases). Germline loops: CDR1 MNHEY, CDR2 SVGAGI. The CDR3 is 14 residues long. Trimming cost V 6 bases and J 10 bases, with 20 bases left between them. CDR3 residues: CASSMTASQGAQYF. CDR3 bases: TGTGCCAGCAGCATGACGGCCTCCCAAGGGGCGCAGTATTTT.

The V gene is TRBV19, the J gene TRBJ1-1, with TRBD1 as a possible D gene (5 bases). Germline CDR1 is LNHDA and CDR2 is SQIVND (reference sequence). This CDR3 comprises 15 residues. V shed 5 bases and J shed 1 base, with 14 bases lying between them. Here the CDR3 reads CASSARDSRNTEAFF. As DNA, the CDR3 is TGTGCCAGTAGTGCCCGGGACTCACGGAACACTGAAGCTTTCTTT.

The chain links TRBV6-5 to TRBJ2-3; no clear D. Germline CDR1 MNHEY, CDR2 SVGAGI. Deletions cut 6 bases from V and 1 base from J, with 11 bases between. This CDR3 has 14 residues. Here the CDR3 reads CASRLGVGTDTQYF. The CDR3 DNA follows: TGTGCCAGCAGGTTGGGCGTCGGCACAGATACGCAGTATTTT.

The chain uses TRBV28 and TRBJ2-5; 11 bases line up with TRBD2. CDR1 is MDHEN, CDR2 SYDVKM, per germline. There are 17 residues in the CDR3. V gave up 6 bases and J gave up 1 base; unmatched junction bases: 10. The DNA for the CDR3 is TGTGCCAGCAGCACCCCTACTAGCGGGGGCTCCCAAGAGACCCAGTACTTC. Protein product: CASSTPTSGGSQETQYF.

This clone was recorded only once. The rearrangement joins TRBV28 to TRBJ1-5; TRBD1 agrees at 7 bases. The CDR3 has 15 residues. Germline trimming cut 4 bases from V and 7 bases from J; bases unmatched to any gene: 10. CDR1 and CDR2 from the germline V gene are MDHEN and SYDVKM. The CDR3 reads CASSSPPTGWQPQHF. For the CDR3, the DNA is TGTGCCAGCAGTTCCCCTCCGACAGGGTGGCAGCCCCAGCATTTT.

The rearrangement links TRBV6-5 to TRBJ2-7; tentatively, D is TRBD1 (5 bases). Germline loops: CDR1 MNHEY, CDR2 SVGAGI. Trimming left V 4 bases short and J 6 bases short, with 16 bases between. This CDR3 region has 14 residues. DNA of the CDR3: TGTGCCAGCAGTTTTCAACCTGGGGCGGTCGAGCAGTACTTC. Its protein product is CASSFQPGAVEQYF.

As DNA, the CDR3 is TGCGCCAGCAGATCTAACCGACAGGACCGCTCCTACGAGCAGTACGTC. Protein sequence: CASRSNRQDRSYEQYV. The chain has TRBV5-1 and TRBJ2-7, with a possible D match to TRBD1 (6 bases). The CDR3 is 16 amino acids. Germline V gives CDR1 SGHRS, CDR2 YFSETQ. The V end was cut by 5 bases, the J end by 0 bases, with 18 bases between.

The chain is built from TRBV4-2 and TRBJ2-5, with 9 bases lining up with TRBD2. V lost 4 bases and J lost 2; bases outside the gene matches: 11. This CDR3 comprises 17 residues. Germline values: CDR1 LGHNA, CDR2 YNFKEQ. The CDR3: CASSPHISGSAQETQYF. The CDR3 DNA reads TGTGCCAGCAGCCCCCATATTAGCGGGAGCGCTCAAGAGACCCAGTACTTC.